This T cell receptor (beta chain) was found in a study of early T cells in non-severe SARS-CoV-2 infection. TCRdb reprocessed the 5' RACE reads with MiXCR, giving one entry per CDR3 protein. The sample yields about 59,000 distinct CDR3 sequences, about 12% seen once. Per the germline V gene, CDR1 is MGHRA and CDR2 is YSYEKL. The CDR3 is 15 amino acids. V was clipped by 1 base and J by 2 bases; unmatched bases: 0. This clonotype was seen repeatedly, ten times or more. This TCR was recovered from an adult who was a healthcare worker with PCR-confirmed SARS-CoV-2 infection or an uninfected control (not recorded which). This sequence joins TRBV4-1 and TRBJ2-1; 9 bases fit TRBD2. The sample in question was whole blood, obtained at baseline. The CDR3 DNA reads TGCGCCAGCAGCCAAGTAGCGGGGGCCTACAATGAGCAGTTCTTC. Protein sequence: CASSQVAGAYNEQFF.